A selection of T cell receptor beta chains follows, all from one sample in a study of early T cells in non-severe SARS-CoV-2 infection. One entry per CDR3 protein results from TCRdb running MiXCR on the 5' RACE reads. The sample lists about 98,000 distinct CDR3 sequences; approximately 11% were seen once. Sequenced input: whole blood. These receptors were collected from an adult who was a healthcare worker with PCR-confirmed SARS-CoV-2 infection or an uninfected control (not recorded which). CDR3s include the opening cysteine and the closing phenylalanine or tryptophan. Each record gives: clone size, V gene, D gene, J gene, CDR3 DNA, CDR3 protein. D genes are given only for firm matches. Rows may omit the clone size; those that give it use once, few, many or a size class.

few	TRBV6-1	TRBD2	TRBJ2-2	TGTGCCAGTACTAGCGGGAGAACCGGGGAGCTGTTTTTT	CASTSGRTGELFF
many	TRBV20-1	NA	TRBJ2-7	TGCAGTGCTAGTTTAACAGGTAGACACTACGAGCAGTACTTC	CSASLTGRHYEQYF
many	TRBV7-9	NA	TRBJ1-2	TGTGCCAGCAGCTTAGGCCTCCTTTCGGACAAAGCTAACTATGGCTACACCTTC	CASSLGLLSDKANYGYTF
many	TRBV28	NA	TRBJ2-7	TGTGCCAGCAGTTTATCGCGTGAGCAGTACTTC	CASSLSREQYF
many	TRBV12-3/TRBV12-4	TRBD2	TRBJ2-3	TGTGCCAGCAGTTTAGCCCCGGGGAGCGGGGAGGGCACAGATACGCAGTATTTT	CASSLAPGSGEGTDTQYF
NA	TRBV10-3	NA	TRBJ1-1	TGTGCCATCAGTGAGCAGGGTTTCGCTTTCTTT	CAISEQGFAFF
NA	TRBV7-9	TRBD1	TRBJ2-2	TGTGCCAGCAGCGAAGACAGGGAATACGGGGAGCTGTTTTTT	CASSEDREYGELFF
NA	TRBV7-2	NA	TRBJ1-3	TGTGCCAGCAGCCTAGGGGCGGGGTACCCTGGAAACACCATATATTTT	CASSLGAGYPGNTIYF
NA	TRBV20-1	NA	TRBJ1-2	TGCAGTGCTAGTGGGGACACGCGAAACTATGGCTACACCTTC	CSASGDTRNYGYTF
many	TRBV6-1	NA	TRBJ1-2	TGTGCCAGCAGTGAATGGACGGGGTCGGGCTATGGCTACACCTTC	CASSEWTGSGYGYTF
NA	TRBV7-8	NA	TRBJ2-2	TGTGCCAGCAGCCCCTCGATAACCGGGGAGCTGTTTTTT	CASSPSITGELFF
NA	TRBV2	TRBD1	TRBJ2-6	TGTGCCAGCAGGCAGAGACAGGGCTCTGGGGCCAACGTCCTGACTTTC	CASRQRQGSGANVLTF
few	TRBV28	NA	TRBJ1-1	TGTGCCAGCGGAGAATTGAACACTGAAGCTTTCTTT	CASGELNTEAFF
many	TRBV10-3	TRBD2	TRBJ2-4	TGTGCCATCAGTCCCACTAGCGGGAGGGCCAAAAACATTCAGTACTTC	CAISPTSGRAKNIQYF
few	TRBV2	NA	TRBJ2-5	TGTGCCAGCAGGATAAGGACAGACCAAGAGACCCAGTACTTC	CASRIRTDQETQYF
many	TRBV4-2	TRBD1	TRBJ2-2	TGTGCCAGCAGCCATGGACAGGGGAACACCGGGGAGCTGTTTTTT	CASSHGQGNTGELFF
NA	TRBV3-1	NA	TRBJ1-1	TGTGCCAGCAGCCAGGAGGGACACAACCTTGAAGCTTTCTTT	CASSQEGHNLEAFF
NA	TRBV12-3/TRBV12-4	NA	TRBJ1-5	TGTGCCAGCAGTTTGGGGCCTCCGATCTTAAGTCGCAATCAGCCCCAGCATTTT	CASSLGPPILSRNQPQHF
NA	TRBV7-9	NA	TRBJ1-6	TGTGCCAGCCGGACCCCGGGTATCTATAATTCACCCCTCCACTTT	CASRTPGIYNSPLHF
NA	TRBV28	NA	TRBJ1-4	TGTGCCAGCAGTTCTTCCGGGGGGCCAAGTGAAAAACTGTTTTTT	CASSSSGGPSEKLFF
few	TRBV25-1	NA	TRBJ2-1	TGTGCCAGCAGTGAATGGGGCTCCAACAATGAGCAGTTCTTC	CASSEWGSNNEQFF
few	TRBV20-1	TRBD1	TRBJ2-7	TGCAGTGCTAGAGCTCGACAGGGGACCTACGAGCAGTACTTC	CSARARQGTYEQYF
NA	TRBV27	NA	TRBJ2-6	TGTGCCAGCAGTTTCCTCTCTGGGGCCAACGTCCTGACTTTC	CASSFLSGANVLTF
many	TRBV28	NA	TRBJ2-3	TGTGCCAGCAGTTTAGGGGTTGCGGGGATCACAGATACGCAGTATTTT	CASSLGVAGITDTQYF
NA	TRBV20-1	NA	TRBJ1-1	TGCAGTGCCCCCGGGCCCTGGGGGGGGGTCACTGAAGCTTTCTTT	CSAPGPWGGVTEAFF
NA	TRBV28	NA	TRBJ2-4	TGTGCCAGCAGTTTGTTGGGGGGCATTCAGTACTTC	CASSLLGGIQYF
NA	TRBV3-1	NA	TRBJ2-5	TGTGCCAGCAGCCAAGATAGGTCGCGAGAGACCCAGTACTTC	CASSQDRSRETQYF
few	TRBV10-3	NA	TRBJ2-1	TGTGCCCCTTGCGGGCTTCGTAGCTCCTACAATGAGCAGTTCTTC	CAPCGLRSSYNEQFF
many	TRBV19	NA	TRBJ2-1	TGTGCCAGTACTCAGCCACGGGACTGGGGCTACAATGAGCAGTTCTTC	CASTQPRDWGYNEQFF
few	TRBV7-9	NA	TRBJ2-4	TGTGCCAGCAGCTCGACGGGACCGTCGAAAAACATTCAGTACTTC	CASSSTGPSKNIQYF
few	TRBV10-2	TRBD2	TRBJ2-1	TGCGCCAGCAGTACCGGGACTAGCGGATCAAATGAGCAGTTCTTC	CASSTGTSGSNEQFF
many	TRBV27	NA	TRBJ2-1	TGTGCCAGCAGTCTAGGACATCCACTCAGCTCCTACAATGAGCAGTTCTTC	CASSLGHPLSSYNEQFF
NA	TRBV5-1	TRBD2	TRBJ2-3	TGCGCCAGCAGCTTGAAGCTAGCGGGGGGGCTATTGGATACGCAGTATTTT	CASSLKLAGGLLDTQYF
few	TRBV29-1	NA	TRBJ1-2	TGCAGCGTTTATACGGGGGGTAGCTATGGCTACACCTTC	CSVYTGGSYGYTF
many	TRBV28	NA	TRBJ2-7	TGTGCCAGCACGGAGCTAGCAGAATACGAGCAGTACTTC	CASTELAEYEQYF
NA	TRBV24-1	NA	TRBJ2-1	TGTGCCACCAGTGATTTCCCAGTCAACAATGAGCAGTTCTTC	CATSDFPVNNEQFF
few	TRBV9	NA	TRBJ2-2	TGTGCCAGCGGGGACCATGGAACCTCCGCCGGGGAGCTGTTTTTT	CASGDHGTSAGELFF
NA	TRBV7-9	NA	TRBJ2-7	TGTGCCAGCAGCCCCGGGACCGAGTACGAGCAGTACTTC	CASSPGTEYEQYF
few	TRBV6-6	NA	TRBJ1-5	TGTGCCAGCAGTTACTCAGACCGGTGGGGTAGTAATCAGCCCCAGCATTTT	CASSYSDRWGSNQPQHF
few	TRBV2	NA	TRBJ1-3	TGTGCCAGCATCACAGGGTCAGGGAAGGCGACTGGAAACACCATATATTTT	CASITGSGKATGNTIYF
few	TRBV29-1	TRBD1	TRBJ2-3	TGCAGCGTTGAACCCAGGGGGCCAGATACGCAGTATTTT	CSVEPRGPDTQYF
NA	TRBV6-5	TRBD2	TRBJ2-1	TGTGCCAGCAGTTACGGCGGGGGGGCCTACAATGAGCAGTTCTTC	CASSYGGGAYNEQFF
NA	TRBV15	NA	TRBJ1-2	TGTGCCACCAGCAGAGGAACAGGGAGAGGTGGCTACACCTTC	CATSRGTGRGGYTF
many	TRBV11-2	TRBD2	TRBJ2-1	TGTGCCAGCAGCTCACTCGCGCCTGGGACTAGCGGGAGTATTCTTAACAATGAGCAGTTCTTC	CASSSLAPGTSGSILNNEQFF
many	TRBV4-2	NA	TRBJ2-2	TGTGCCAGCAGCCAGGGGCATGGCACCGGGGAGCTGTTTTTT	CASSQGHGTGELFF
NA	TRBV5-1	NA	TRBJ2-1	TGCGCCAGCAGCTTCGGAAACAACAATGAGCAGTTCTTC	CASSFGNNNEQFF
few	TRBV6-1	NA	TRBJ1-5	TGTGCCAGCAGGAGGACCGACAATCAGCCCCAGCATTTT	CASRRTDNQPQHF
NA	TRBV18	TRBD1	TRBJ2-7	TGTGCCAGCTCACCTATACAGGGGTCCTACGAGCAGTACTTC	CASSPIQGSYEQYF
NA	TRBV6-5	TRBD1	TRBJ1-4	TGTGCCAGCAGTACGGACAGGGGTGGAAAACTGTTTTTT	CASSTDRGGKLFF
few	TRBV5-1	NA	TRBJ2-4	TGCGCCAGCAGCCAAGGGCCGCCGGAGGGCCGAAACATTCAGTACTTC	CASSQGPPEGRNIQYF
many	TRBV4-2	NA	TRBJ2-3	TGTGCCAGCAGCCAAGAATCCCACTCGGGGGTGCGCACAGATACGCAGTATTTT	CASSQESHSGVRTDTQYF
few	TRBV29-1	NA	TRBJ2-7	TGCAGCGTTGAAGATCGACGGGACTACGAGCAGTACTTC	CSVEDRRDYEQYF
many	TRBV3-1	NA	TRBJ2-3	TGTGCCAGCAGCCAAGACGAGGCTACGCAGTATTTT	CASSQDEATQYF
many	TRBV27	TRBD1	TRBJ2-7	TGTGCCAGCAGCGCGGACAGGGGGCGCGGGGAGCAGTACTTC	CASSADRGRGEQYF
few	TRBV11-2	TRBD2	TRBJ2-1	TGTGCCAGCAGTCCCAGCGGGAGGGCGTGGAATGAGCAGTTCTTC	CASSPSGRAWNEQFF
few	TRBV5-1	NA	TRBJ2-5	TGCGCCAGCAGCTTCATGCCGCGGGACAGCCAAGAGACCCAGTACTTC	CASSFMPRDSQETQYF
few	TRBV29-1	NA	TRBJ2-3	TGCAGCGTTGAACGAGCGGGTAAAGATACGCAGTATTTT	CSVERAGKDTQYF
many	TRBV5-1	NA	TRBJ2-5	TGCGCCAGCAGCTTGGGGGACTTCCAAGAGACCCAGTACTTC	CASSLGDFQETQYF
many	TRBV28	NA	TRBJ1-1	TGTGCCAGCAGTTTGCGGTGGGAAGCTTTCTTT	CASSLRWEAFF
few	TRBV30	NA	TRBJ1-2	TGTGCCTGGAGTGCGACTGGGGGCTATGGCTACACCTTC	CAWSATGGYGYTF